Listed here are 12 T cell receptor beta chains from one sample, sequenced in a study of memory CD4+ T cells and cytomegalovirus serostatus. Some clones are missing from TCRdb's copy, which holds only in-frame ones; the method was immunoSEQ multiplex PCR. The table lists about 45,000 clones, roughly three quarters of them singletons. Single viable CD3+CD4+CD8-CD45RO+ cells were sorted as the memory CD4+ T cells. Sequencing input: memory CD4+ T cells from blood. These receptors were taken from an adult in good health and CMV-seronegative.

A single count supports this clone. The gene calls are TRBV29-1 and TRBJ2-3; 11 nucleotides match TRBD2. The CDR3 extends over 13 amino acids. CDR1 and CDR2 from the germline V gene are SQVTM and ANQGSEA. CDR3 coding DNA: TGCGCGACCGGGACTAGCGGTTATGATACGCAGTATTTT. Translation: CATGTSGYDTQYF.

The chain couples TRBV7-9 to TRBJ2-7, with 8 bases aligning to TRBD2. The CDR3 runs to 15 residues. V was clipped by 1 base and J by 0 bases; unmatched bases: 2. The germline V gene encodes CDR1 SEHNR and CDR2 FQNEAQ (reference sequence). DNA for the CDR3: TGTGCCAGCAGCTTAGGGGGGACTAGCTCCTACGAGCAGTACTTC. This translates into CASSLGGTSSYEQYF.

The chain joins TRBV7-2 to TRBJ2-7; 7 bases are shared with TRBD1. The junction had 9 bases not matched to a gene; V was cut back by 5 bases and J by 2 bases. CDR1 is SGHTA and CDR2 is FQGNSA in the germline V gene. CDR3 length equals 15 residues. The CDR3 DNA follows: TGTGCCAGCAGCCAAGCCTCGGGACAGCCCTACGAGCAGTACTTC. Protein: CASSQASGQPYEQYF.

V usage is TRBV5-4 and J usage is TRBJ2-1, with D unclear. From germline, CDR1 is SGHNT and CDR2 YYREEE (reference sequence). This CDR3 contains 12 residues. Trimming pared 3 bases from V and 6 bases from J, leaving 7 bases between. CDR3 nucleotide sequence: TGTGCCAGCAGCTCTAGGTTCAATGAGCAGTTCTTC. Its protein product is CASSSRFNEQFF.

This chain links TRBV7-2 with TRBJ2-5, with D possibly called TRBD1 or TRBD2 (5 bases each). The CDR3 loop spans 15 amino acids. CDR1 and CDR2 (germline): SGHTA, FQGNSA. V was pared by 2 bases and J by 5 bases, with 15 bases between. CDR3 loop: CASSLLSGEGETQYF. The CDR3 nucleotides read TGTGCCAGCAGCTTACTTTCGGGCGAGGGGGAGACCCAGTACTTC. Full variable domain (rest looked up from reference TRBV7-2 and TRBJ2-5): GAGVSQSPSNKVTEKGKDVELRCDPISGHTALYWYRQSLGQGLEFLIYFQGNSAPDKSGLPSDRFSAERTGGSVSTLTIQRTQQEDSAVYLCASSLLSGEGETQYFGPGTRLLVL.

The CDR3 protein is CASSLLTRTDTQYF. CDR3 DNA sequence: TGTGCCAGCAGCTTACTGACCCGAACAGATACGCAGTATTTT. This chain links TRBV7-3 with TRBJ2-3; D is ambiguous. The CDR3 spans 14 residues. Germline V gives CDR1 SGHTA, CDR2 FQGTGA. The V end lost 2 bases, the J end lost 3 bases, and 9 bases lay between the germline ends.

The chain employs TRBV11-2 and TRBJ1-1, with a possible D match to TRBD1 (5 bases). The CDR3 runs to 15 residues. The V gene's germline CDR1 is SGHAT and CDR2 FQNNGV. The V end lost 3 bases, the J end lost 5 bases, and 16 bases lay between the germline ends. CDR3 in DNA: TGTGCCAGCAGCTTCGTAAGGGGTGCGGGAACTGAAGCTTTCTTT. Protein sequence: CASSFVRGAGTEAFF. Together with reference TRBV11-2 and TRBJ1-1, the CDR3 gives the full variable domain: EAGVAQSPRYKIIEKRQSVAFWCNPISGHATLYWYQQILGQGPKLLIQFQNNGVVDDSQLPKDRFSAERLKGVDSTLKIQPAKLEDSAVYLCASSFVRGAGTEAFFGQGTRLTVV.

The chain combines TRBV27 with TRBJ1-2; a weak D match, TRBD1 (5 bases). V was shortened by 3 bases and J by 6 bases, with 14 bases between the two germline ends. CDR1 and CDR2 (germline): MNHEY, SMNVEV (reference sequence). There are 14 residues in the CDR3. In DNA form, the CDR3 reads TGTGCCAGCAGTTTGAACCGAGCCAGGGATGGCTACACCTTC. Translation: CASSLNRARDGYTF.

Only a few counts were recorded for this clone. V is TRBV11-2 and J is TRBJ1-6; TRBD1 matches at 8 bases. CDR1 and CDR2 from the germline V gene are SGHAT and FQNNGV. CDR3 length: 18 residues. With V trimmed by 7 bases and J by 0 bases, 11 bases remained unmatched. The CDR3 region has the DNA TGTGCCAGCACCGGGGCAGGGGGCGTTCTCTCCTATAATTCACCCCTCCACTTT. Protein sequence: CASTGAGGVLSYNSPLHF.

This chain uses TRBV7-3 with TRBJ2-3; TRBD1 agrees at 9 bases. CDR3 size: 14 residues. Germline CDR1 and CDR2: SGHTA and FQGTGA. Germline trimming cut 4 bases from V and 8 bases from J; bases unmatched to any gene: 7. CDR3 amino acids: CASSSDRGRGTQYF. The CDR3 DNA sequence: TGTGCCAGCAGCTCGGACAGGGGCCGGGGTACGCAGTATTTT.

The chain couples TRBV27 to TRBJ2-1; 8 nucleotides line up with TRBD2. The V gene's germline CDR1 is MNHEY and CDR2 SMNVEV (reference sequence). The CDR3 spans 16 residues. V dropped 6 bases and J dropped 5; count of bases not matched to a gene: 12. In nucleotides, the CDR3 is TGTGCCAGCAGCCGAATTTCGGGCGGGGGGAACAATGAGCAGTTCTTC. Translation gives CASSRISGGGNNEQFF.

This chain joins TRBV19 and TRBJ2-7; perhaps TRBD2 as D (6 bases). This CDR3 comprises 13 residues. Trimming took 4 bases from V and 2 from J, leaving 9 bases between them. The V gene's germline CDR1 is LNHDA and CDR2 SQIVND (reference sequence). The DNA of the CDR3 is TGTGCCAGTAGTAGGGGGGAAACCTACGAGCAGTACTTC. This codes for CASSRGETYEQYF.